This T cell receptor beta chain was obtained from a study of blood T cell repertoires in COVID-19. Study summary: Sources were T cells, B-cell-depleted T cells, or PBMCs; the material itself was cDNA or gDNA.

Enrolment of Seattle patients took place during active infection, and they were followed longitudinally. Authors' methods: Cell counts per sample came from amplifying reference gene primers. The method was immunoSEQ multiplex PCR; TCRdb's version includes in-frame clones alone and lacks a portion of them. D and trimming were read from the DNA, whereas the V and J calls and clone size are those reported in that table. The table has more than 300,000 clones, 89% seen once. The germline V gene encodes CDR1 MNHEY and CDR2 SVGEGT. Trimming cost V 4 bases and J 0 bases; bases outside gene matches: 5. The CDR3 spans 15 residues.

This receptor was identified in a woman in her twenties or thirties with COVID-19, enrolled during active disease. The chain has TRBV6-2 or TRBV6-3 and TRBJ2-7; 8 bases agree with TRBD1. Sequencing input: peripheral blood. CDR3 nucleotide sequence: TGTGCCAGCAGTTTACCCGGACAGGGCTCCTACGAGCAGTACTTC. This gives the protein CASSLPGQGSYEQYF.